This T cell receptor (beta chain) was captured by sequencing in a study of cytotoxic CD8 clonotypes in ibrutinib-treated CLL. Background on the study: A mean of about 250,000 productive templates and 85,000 to 95,000 productive rearrangements was obtained per sample.

Study-wide results and caveats: Sampling times (in sustained-remission versus progressing patients) were not the same.

The trim removed 2 bases at V and 1 base at J, leaving 5 bases unmatched. This CDR3 comprises 19 residues. CDR1 is SGHDN, CDR2 FVKESK, per germline. Only in-frame clones appear in the TCRdb table, and some are missing; sequencing was by immunoSEQ multiplex PCR. The data contain roughly 180,000 clones, over 60% of them seen just once; the ten biggest clones take up around an eighth. TCR beta libraries used approximately 1.9 micrograms of genomic DNA from cryopreserved PBMCs. This clone was seen only once. Its antigen is undetermined. This specimen consisted of PBMCs, obtained after 24 months of ibrutinib treatment. V usage is TRBV14 and J usage is TRBJ2-1, with 16 bases identical to TRBD2. This TCR derives from a human donor with chronic lymphocytic leukemia. CDR3 residues: CASSQPGLAGGASYNEQFF. CDR3 in DNA: TGTGCCAGCAGCCAACCGGGACTAGCGGGAGGGGCTTCCTACAATGAGCAGTTCTTC.